Sequencing of this TCR beta chain was carried out in a study of regulatory T cells in long-lasting Graves disease. Study-level points and caveats: New patients shared about 910 public clonotypes, and persistent patients shared more, with 2,741.

This CDR3 has 15 residues. Germline CDR1 is MNHNS and CDR2 is SASEGT. Deletions cut 5 bases from V and 3 bases from J, with 17 bases between. Time point noted: persistent/refractory GD, antithyroid drugs over 5 years with positive TRAb. Making the TCR library involved RNA that had been extracted from PBMCs. Both iRepertoire HTBI primers and Arm-PCR of CDR3 regions were used to build the TCR beta libraries. TCRdb recomputed calls from the multiplex PCR reads with MiXCR, one row per CDR3 protein. The table has 650,000 to 850,000 distinct CDR3 sequences, 25% to 30% seen once. This clonotype was detected many times. As yet, its antigen is unknown.

Sample: peripheral blood mononuclear cells (PBMCs), taken when the disease was refractory, from a patient treated with antithyroid drugs. The receptor was isolated from a female donor with Graves disease. This chain joins TRBV6-1 and TRBJ2-7; a weak D match, TRBD2 (6 bases). CDR3 nucleotides: TGTGCCAGCAGTAAGTCGGGACTGGGGAACTACGAGCAGTACTTC. Translating it yields CASSKSGLGNYEQYF.